The sequence of this T cell receptor beta chain was determined in a study of blood T cell repertoires in COVID-19. Study-level information: Specimens from acute and convalescent COVID-19 originated in the United States, Italy and Spain. In each case, the material was cDNA or gDNA derived from T cells, B-cell-depleted T cells, or PBMCs.

Original analysis: Amplification with reference gene primers provided the estimates of nucleated cell counts. TCRdb's copy holds only in-frame clones and misses some; the assay was immunoSEQ multiplex PCR. V, J and clone size are taken as reported in that table, and D and trimming were inferred from the DNA itself. The profile covers approximately 93,000 clones, with about three quarters appearing a single time and under 15% taken by the ten largest. Germline values: CDR1 MNHNS, CDR2 SASEGT. V was trimmed by 0 bases and J by 5 bases, leaving 7 bases between them. The CDR3 extends over 13 amino acids.

The sequencing input was peripheral blood. The clonotype originates from an elderly woman with acute or convalescent COVID-19. The chain uses TRBV6-1 and TRBJ1-1; D is ambiguous. For the CDR3, the DNA is TGTGCCAGCAGTGAAGCGATCGGTACTGAAGCTTTCTTT. Protein: CASSEAIGTEAFF.